This T cell receptor beta chain was sequenced during a study of identical twins. TCRdb re-analysed the 5' RACE reads in MiXCR, keeping a single row per CDR3 protein. The data hold a few hundred thousand distinct CDR3 sequences, with just under 10% observed a single time. Per germline, CDR1 MDHEN and CDR2 SYDVKM. V was pared by 6 bases and J by 6 bases, with 16 bases of the junction left unmatched. The CDR3 length is 18 residues. These data also formed part of another study, on yellow fever vaccine responses in identical twins.

V and J are TRBV28 and TRBJ2-3; 12 nucleotides align to TRBD2. This clonotype originated in a woman aged 18-29 years in good health. The material sequenced was PBMCs. This CDR3 reads CASSHSGWTSGKGDTQYF. DNA for the CDR3: TGTGCCAGCAGCCATTCGGGATGGACTAGCGGGAAAGGGGATACGCAGTATTTT.